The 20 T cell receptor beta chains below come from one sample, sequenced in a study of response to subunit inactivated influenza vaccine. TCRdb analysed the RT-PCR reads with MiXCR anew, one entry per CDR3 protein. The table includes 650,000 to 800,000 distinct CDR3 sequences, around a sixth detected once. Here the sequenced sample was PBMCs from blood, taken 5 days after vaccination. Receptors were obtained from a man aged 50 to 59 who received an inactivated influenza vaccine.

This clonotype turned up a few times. This CDR3 reads CSARNTGQGARPQHF. For the CDR3, the DNA is TGCAGTGCTAGAAATACAGGACAAGGGGCAAGGCCCCAGCATTTT. V and J are TRBV20-1 and TRBJ1-5; D perhaps matches TRBD1 (5 bases). Germline CDR1 is DFQATT and CDR2 is SNEGSKA (reference sequence). Trimming stripped 2 bases from V and 9 bases from J, with 20 bases between. This CDR3 is 15 amino acids long.

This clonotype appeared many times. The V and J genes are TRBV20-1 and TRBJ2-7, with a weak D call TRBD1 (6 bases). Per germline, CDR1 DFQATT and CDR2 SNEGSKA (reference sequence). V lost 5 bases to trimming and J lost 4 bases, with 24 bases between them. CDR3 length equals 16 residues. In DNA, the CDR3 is TGCAGTGCTTACACTCGCCAGGGGCAACAGATATACGAGCAGTACTTC. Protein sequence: CSAYTRQGQQIYEQYF.

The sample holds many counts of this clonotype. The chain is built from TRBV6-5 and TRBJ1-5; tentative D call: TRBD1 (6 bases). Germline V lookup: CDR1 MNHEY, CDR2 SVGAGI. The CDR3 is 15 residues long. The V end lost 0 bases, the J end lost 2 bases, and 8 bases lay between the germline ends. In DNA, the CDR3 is TGTGCCAGCAGTTACTCTTCAGGGGGCAATCAGCCCCAGCATTTT. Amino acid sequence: CASSYSSGGNQPQHF.

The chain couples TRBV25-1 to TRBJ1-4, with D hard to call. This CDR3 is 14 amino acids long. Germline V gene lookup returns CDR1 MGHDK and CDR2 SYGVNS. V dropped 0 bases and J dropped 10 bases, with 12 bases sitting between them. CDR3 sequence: CASSEYTATGKLFF. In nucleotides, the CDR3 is TGTGCCAGCAGTGAATATACGGCCACCGGAAAACTGTTTTTT.

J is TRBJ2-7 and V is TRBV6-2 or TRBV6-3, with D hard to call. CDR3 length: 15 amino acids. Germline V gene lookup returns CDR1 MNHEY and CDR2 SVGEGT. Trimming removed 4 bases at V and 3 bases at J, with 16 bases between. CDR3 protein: CASSSARQVLYEQYF. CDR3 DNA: TGTGCCAGCAGTTCAGCGCGGCAGGTCCTCTACGAGCAGTACTTC.

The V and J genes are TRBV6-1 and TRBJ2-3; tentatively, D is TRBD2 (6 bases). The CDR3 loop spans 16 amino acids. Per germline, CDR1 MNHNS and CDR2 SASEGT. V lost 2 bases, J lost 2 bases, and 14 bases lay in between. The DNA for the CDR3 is TGTGCCAGCAGTGAATTGGGGGGAGCAGTCACAGATACGCAGTATTTT. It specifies CASSELGGAVTDTQYF.

The chain's CDR3 is CASSQEGRAGKGYTF. The CDR3 DNA reads TGCGCCAGCAGCCAAGAGGGCAGGGCTGGGAAAGGCTACACCTTC. V gene TRBV4-1 combines with J gene TRBJ1-2; D may be TRBD1 (5 bases). Germline loops: CDR1 MGHRA, CDR2 YSYEKL. V lost 0 bases and J 8 bases, leaving 16 bases between the germline ends. There are 15 residues in the CDR3.

In DNA, the CDR3 is TGTGCCAGCAGCTTTGCGTGGACAGAACCCACAGATACGCAGTATTTT. It translates to CASSFAWTEPTDTQYF. The rearrangement uses TRBV7-9 and TRBJ2-3; D is perhaps TRBD1 (6 bases). CDR3 length: 16 residues. CDR1 is SEHNR and CDR2 is FQNEAQ in the germline V gene (reference sequence). V was cut by 3 bases and J by 2 bases, with 15 bases left in between.

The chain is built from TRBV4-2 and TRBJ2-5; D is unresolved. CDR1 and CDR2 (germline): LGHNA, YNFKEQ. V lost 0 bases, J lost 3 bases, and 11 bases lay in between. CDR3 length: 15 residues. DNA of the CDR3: TGTGCCAGCAGCCAAGAGGCACTGTGGGAAGAGACCCAGTACTTC. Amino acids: CASSQEALWEETQYF.

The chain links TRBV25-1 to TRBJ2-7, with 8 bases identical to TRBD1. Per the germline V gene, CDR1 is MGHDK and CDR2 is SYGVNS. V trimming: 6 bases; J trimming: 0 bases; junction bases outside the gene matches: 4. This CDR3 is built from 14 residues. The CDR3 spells CASRRGTGSYEQYF. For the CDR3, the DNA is TGTGCCAGCAGGAGGGGGACAGGCTCCTACGAGCAGTACTTC.

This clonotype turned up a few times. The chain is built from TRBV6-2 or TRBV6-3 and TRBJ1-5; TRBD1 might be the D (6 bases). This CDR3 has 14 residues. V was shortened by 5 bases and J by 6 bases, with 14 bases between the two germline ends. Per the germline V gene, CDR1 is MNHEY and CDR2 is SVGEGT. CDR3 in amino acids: CASSPGERGQPQHF. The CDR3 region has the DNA TGTGCCAGCAGTCCAGGGGAACGGGGTCAGCCCCAGCATTTT.

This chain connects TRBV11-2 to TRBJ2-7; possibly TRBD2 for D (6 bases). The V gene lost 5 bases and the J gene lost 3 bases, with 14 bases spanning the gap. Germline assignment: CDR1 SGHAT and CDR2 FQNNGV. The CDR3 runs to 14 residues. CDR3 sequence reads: CASSLVSGYYEQYF. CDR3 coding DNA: TGTGCCAGCAGCCTCGTTAGCGGATACTACGAGCAGTACTTC.

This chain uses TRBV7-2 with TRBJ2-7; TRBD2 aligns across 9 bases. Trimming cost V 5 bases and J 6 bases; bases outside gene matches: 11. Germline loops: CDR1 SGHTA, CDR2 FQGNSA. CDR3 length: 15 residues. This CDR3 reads CASSKSSAGGGEQYF. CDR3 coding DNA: TGTGCCAGCAGCAAAAGTTCAGCGGGGGGCGGCGAGCAGTACTTC.

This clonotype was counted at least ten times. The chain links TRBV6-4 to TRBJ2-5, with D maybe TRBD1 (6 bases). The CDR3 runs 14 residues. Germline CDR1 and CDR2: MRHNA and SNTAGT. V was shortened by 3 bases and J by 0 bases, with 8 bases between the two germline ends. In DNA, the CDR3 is TGTGCCAGCAGTGAGACAGGCAACCAAGAGACCCAGTACTTC. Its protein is CASSETGNQETQYF.

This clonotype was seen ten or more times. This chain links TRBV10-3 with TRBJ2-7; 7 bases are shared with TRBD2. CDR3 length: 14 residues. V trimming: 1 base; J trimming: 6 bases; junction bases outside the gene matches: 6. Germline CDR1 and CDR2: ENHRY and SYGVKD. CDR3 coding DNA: TGTGCCATCAGTGAGTTACGGGAGGAGGGCGAGCAGTACTTC. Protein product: CAISELREEGEQYF.

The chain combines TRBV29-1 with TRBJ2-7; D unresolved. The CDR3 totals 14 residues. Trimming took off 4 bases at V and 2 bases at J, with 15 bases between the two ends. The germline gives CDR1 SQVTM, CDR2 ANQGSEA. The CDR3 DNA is TGCAGCGTTGCCGGGTCTTCAGTAGCCTACGAGCAGTACTTC. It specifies CSVAGSSVAYEQYF.

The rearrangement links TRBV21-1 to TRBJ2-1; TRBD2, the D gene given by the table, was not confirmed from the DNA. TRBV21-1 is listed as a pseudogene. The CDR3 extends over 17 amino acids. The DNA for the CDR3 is TGTGCCAGCAGCAATGGGACTAGCGGGAGATTGTACAATGAGCAGTTCTTC. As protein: CASSNGTSGRLYNEQFF.

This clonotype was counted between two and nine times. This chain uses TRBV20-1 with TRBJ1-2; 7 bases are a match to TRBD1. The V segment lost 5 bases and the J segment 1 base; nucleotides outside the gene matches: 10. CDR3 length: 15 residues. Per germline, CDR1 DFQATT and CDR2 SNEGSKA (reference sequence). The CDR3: CSAYRGSTFNYGYTF. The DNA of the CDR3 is TGCAGTGCTTACAGGGGCTCGACCTTTAACTATGGCTACACCTTC.

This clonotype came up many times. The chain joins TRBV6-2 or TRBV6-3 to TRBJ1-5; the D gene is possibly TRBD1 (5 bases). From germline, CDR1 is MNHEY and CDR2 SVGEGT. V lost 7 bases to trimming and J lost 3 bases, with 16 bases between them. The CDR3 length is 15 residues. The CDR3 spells CASKNRDGSNQPQHF. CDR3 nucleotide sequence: TGTGCCAGCAAAAATCGGGACGGGTCCAATCAGCCCCAGCATTTT.

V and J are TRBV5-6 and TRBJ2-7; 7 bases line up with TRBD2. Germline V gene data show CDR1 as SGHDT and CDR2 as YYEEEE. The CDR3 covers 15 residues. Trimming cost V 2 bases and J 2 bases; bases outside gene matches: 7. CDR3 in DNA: TGTGCCAGCAGCTTACCCGGGACTAAAGCCTACGAGCAGTACTTC. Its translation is CASSLPGTKAYEQYF.